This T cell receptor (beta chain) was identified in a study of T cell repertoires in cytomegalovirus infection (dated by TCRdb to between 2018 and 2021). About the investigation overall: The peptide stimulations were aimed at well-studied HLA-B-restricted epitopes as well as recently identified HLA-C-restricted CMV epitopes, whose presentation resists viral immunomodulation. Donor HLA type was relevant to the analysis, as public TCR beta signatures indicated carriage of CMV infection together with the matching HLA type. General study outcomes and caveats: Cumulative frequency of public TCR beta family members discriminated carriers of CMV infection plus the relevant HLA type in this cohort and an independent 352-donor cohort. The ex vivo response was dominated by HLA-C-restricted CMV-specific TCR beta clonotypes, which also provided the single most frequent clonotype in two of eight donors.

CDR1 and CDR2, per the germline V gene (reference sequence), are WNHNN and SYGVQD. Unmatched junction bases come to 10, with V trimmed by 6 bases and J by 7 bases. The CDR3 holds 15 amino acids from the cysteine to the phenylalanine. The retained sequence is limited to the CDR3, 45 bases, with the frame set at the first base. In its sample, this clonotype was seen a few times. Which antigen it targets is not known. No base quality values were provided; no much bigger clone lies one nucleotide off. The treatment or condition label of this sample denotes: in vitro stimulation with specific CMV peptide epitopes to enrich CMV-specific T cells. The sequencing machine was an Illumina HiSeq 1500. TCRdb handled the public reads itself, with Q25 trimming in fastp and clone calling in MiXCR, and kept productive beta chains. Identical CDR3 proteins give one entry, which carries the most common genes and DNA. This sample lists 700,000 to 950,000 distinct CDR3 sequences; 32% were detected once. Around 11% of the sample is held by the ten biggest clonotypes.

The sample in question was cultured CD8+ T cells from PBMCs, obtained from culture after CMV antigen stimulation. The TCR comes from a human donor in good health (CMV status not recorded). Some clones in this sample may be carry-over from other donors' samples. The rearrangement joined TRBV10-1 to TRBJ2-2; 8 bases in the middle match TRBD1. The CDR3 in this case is CASSSDRGADGELFF. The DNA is TGCGCCAGCAGCTCTGACAGGGGCGCGGACGGGGAGCTGTTTTTT.